Listed below are T cell receptor beta chains from one sample, sequenced in a study of T cells in Graves' hyperthyroidism and ophthalmopathy. One entry per CDR3 protein results from TCRdb running MiXCR on the multiplex PCR reads. The repertoire holds roughly 300,000 distinct CDR3 sequences, with roughly 20% as singletons. The source material was blood. The source is a woman aged 45-65 years with Graves' hyperthyroidism. Each CDR3 is given with its conserved first and last residue. D genes are given only for firm matches. A clone size is listed for some rows: how often the clone was seen (once, few, many), or a class if it is expanded.

J	size	D	V	CDR3	DNA
TRBJ2-1	few	TRBD2	TRBV20-1	CSARGPSGKGNEQFF	TGCAGTGCTAGAGGTCCAAGCGGGAAGGGTAATGAGCAGTTCTTC
TRBJ2-3	.	TRBD2	TRBV4-1	CASSQVAGASTDTQYF	TGCGCCAGCAGCCAAGTAGCGGGGGCTAGCACAGATACGCAGTATTTT
TRBJ2-3	many	.	TRBV28	CASTLLWGTDTQYF	TGTGCCAGCACCCTACTTTGGGGCACAGATACGCAGTATTTT
TRBJ2-7	few	TRBD1	TRBV7-9	CASSSRTGSSYEQYF	TGTGCCAGCAGCTCCCGGACAGGGTCCTCCTACGAGCAGTACTTC
TRBJ2-7	many	TRBD2	TRBV6-1	CASSQTSRDYIYEQYF	TGTGCCAGCAGTCAGACCTCCCGGGACTATATCTACGAGCAGTACTTC
TRBJ2-1	.	.	TRBV7-8	CASSPPGINFNEQFF	TGTGCCAGCAGCCCCCCCGGGATTAACTTCAATGAGCAGTTCTTC
TRBJ2-3	many	TRBD2	TRBV2	CASSEASGKRDTQYF	TGTGCCAGCAGTGAGGCTAGCGGGAAGAGGGATACGCAGTATTTT
TRBJ1-5	.	TRBD1	TRBV10-2	CASRDRVFEPQHF	TGCGCCAGCAGGGACAGGGTATTTGAGCCCCAGCATTTT
TRBJ2-1	many	.	TRBV11-2	CASSLEGFGVRNEQFF	TGTGCCAGCAGCTTAGAAGGTTTTGGGGTGAGGAATGAGCAGTTCTTC
TRBJ1-6	.	TRBD1	TRBV5-1	CASSLAGGGSPLHF	TGCGCCAGCAGCTTGGCAGGGGGAGGATCACCCCTCCACTTT
TRBJ1-6	.	.	TRBV19	CASSISGFNPPLHF	TGTGCCAGTAGTATTTCCGGATTTAATCCACCCCTCCACTTT
TRBJ2-5	.	TRBD2	TRBV6-1	CASRGLLAAEETQYF	TGTGCCAGCCGCGGCCTGCTAGCGGCCGAAGAGACCCAGTACTTC
TRBJ2-3	many	TRBD1	TRBV20-1	CSASGTGGTDTQYF	TGCAGTGCTAGCGGGACAGGGGGCACAGATACGCAGTATTTT
TRBJ1-1	many	.	TRBV2	CASEDGVQDYKNTEAFF	TGTGCCAGCGAGGATGGAGTACAAGACTACAAAAACACTGAAGCTTTCTTT
TRBJ1-5	many	.	TRBV5-1	CASSLSDGAREPQHF	TGCGCCAGCAGCTTGTCTGACGGAGCCAGGGAGCCCCAGCATTTT
TRBJ2-4	few	.	TRBV20-1	CSVRAKNIQYF	TGCAGTGTACGCGCCAAAAACATTCAGTACTTC
TRBJ1-2	many	.	TRBV11-2	CASSLQQGGHGYTF	TGTGCCAGCAGCTTACAACAGGGAGGTCATGGCTACACCTTC
TRBJ1-1	.	TRBD1	TRBV5-1	CASGARGANTEAFF	TGCGCCAGCGGCGCCAGGGGGGCGAACACTGAAGCTTTCTTT
TRBJ2-7	many	.	TRBV28	CATLSGPYEQYF	TGTGCCACCCTCTCCGGTCCCTACGAGCAGTACTTC
TRBJ1-3	many	.	TRBV28	CASSFVGQRIGNTIYF	TGTGCCAGCAGTTTTGTAGGACAGAGAATAGGAAACACCATATATTTT
TRBJ2-7	many	.	TRBV2	CASASGGDEQYF	TGTGCCAGCGCCTCCGGGGGAGACGAGCAGTACTTC
TRBJ2-4	.	.	TRBV5-1	CASKGVENIQYF	TGCGCCAGCAAGGGGGTGGAAAACATTCAGTACTTC
TRBJ2-2	.	TRBD1	TRBV7-2	CASTLQGAGELFF	TGTGCCAGCACCTTACAGGGGGCCGGGGAGCTGTTTTTT